Reported below is one TCR beta chain. Per the original data handling: From reference gene primer amplification, estimates of nucleated cell counts were derived. The table came from immunoSEQ multiplex PCR; TCRdb's copy has only in-frame clones and leaves some out. D and trimming come from the DNA, and the V and J calls and clone size come from that table. The sample shows 85,000 to 90,000 clones, 85% to 90% of them seen only once. These data originate in a study of blood T cell repertoires in COVID-19. The overall study: There were acute and convalescent COVID-19 samples, and they came from the United States, Italy and Spain. Nucleic acid was either cDNA or gDNA, and it came from T cells, B-cell-depleted T cells, or PBMCs.

Sequencing was done on a sample of peripheral blood. This TCR was sampled from a human donor in a cohort sampled during active COVID-19.

The CDR3 spells CASSTLTAPSYEQYF. The CDR3 region has the DNA TGCGCCAGCAGCACTTTGACAGCTCCATCCTACGAGCAGTACTTC. The chain recombines TRBV5-1 with TRBJ2-7; a weak D match, TRBD1 (5 bases). Trimming took off 4 bases at V and 1 base at J, with 15 bases between the two ends. CDR3 length: 15 residues. The germline CDR1 and CDR2 sequences are SGHRS and YFSETQ.